This TCR beta chain was found in a study of response to subunit inactivated influenza vaccine. MiXCR, run by TCRdb on the RT-PCR reads, gives a single entry per CDR3 protein. The sample includes about 540,000 distinct CDR3 sequences, approximately 14% of them seen just once. General observations from the study: Authors suggested each seasonal influenza vaccination recruits few new T cells.

V lost 7 bases and J 2 bases, leaving 12 bases between the germline ends. This CDR3 is 14 amino acids long. Germline loops: CDR1 MDHEN, CDR2 SYDVKM. This clonotype was seen at least ten times. Its specificity is unknown. This sample comprised PBMCs from blood, obtained about 11 days after vaccination. The chain combines TRBV28 with TRBJ2-1; D might be TRBD1 or TRBD2, each matching 5 bases. This receptor was taken from a man aged 45-60 years who received an inactivated influenza vaccine. The CDR3 sequence is CASKWGTPYNEQFF. The CDR3 DNA reads as TGTGCCAGCAAATGGGGGACCCCCTACAATGAGCAGTTCTTC.